The rows below give T cell receptor beta chains drawn from one sample of a study of regulatory T cells in long-lasting Graves disease. TCRdb re-called the multiplex PCR reads with MiXCR, one entry per CDR3 protein. The table shows 390,000 or so distinct CDR3 sequences, with approximately 25% occurring only once. The sample was peripheral blood mononuclear cells (PBMCs), taken when the disease was refractory, from a patient treated with antithyroid drugs. These TCRs come from a woman between 40 and 55 years old with Graves disease. The conserved cysteine and the conserved F or W are not part of the CDR3 here. Size values are once, few and many counts, or a class for expanded clones, and some rows have none.

V gene	clone size	J gene	CDR3 protein
TRBV28	many	TRBJ2-7	ASTPGGRLREQY
TRBV2	many	TRBJ2-7	ASSAPQYQTSGSSYEQY
TRBV10-3	few	TRBJ2-1	AISERASGSSEQF
TRBV29-1	NA	TRBJ2-5	SVAHSGKGETQY
TRBV28	many	TRBJ1-5	ASSFEFQQPQH
TRBV6-9	NA	TRBJ1-1	ASSYSSKVLGQNSNTEAF
TRBV6-5	many	TRBJ1-1	ASSFLRGLGNTEAF
TRBV28	many	TRBJ2-7	ASSPRGTGWTSGRVTYEQY
TRBV7-3	few	TRBJ2-2	ASSLGPGLEPGELF
TRBV24-1	many	TRBJ2-2	ATSDHPGLAITGELF